This TCR beta chain came from a study of regulatory T cells in long-lasting Graves disease. For the study at large: Antithyroid drugs had been taken by newly diagnosed Graves' patients for under 3 months.

Time point in this sample: newly diagnosed GD, antithyroid drugs for less than 3 months. Researchers made the TCR library from RNA that was extracted from PBMCs. The TCR beta library used iRepertoire HTBI primers with Arm-PCR amplification of CDR3. TCRdb fed the multiplex PCR reads into MiXCR, producing one record per CDR3 protein. The sample shows 530,000 or so distinct CDR3 sequences, roughly a sixth of them seen only once. This clonotype was seen repeatedly, ten times or more. V lost 4 bases to trimming and J lost 5 bases, with 27 bases between them. The CDR3 extends over 19 amino acids. These data were also filed under a second study, of T cells in Graves' hyperthyroidism and ophthalmopathy. That study reports: Stable Graves' hyperthyroidism meant no ophthalmopathy progression within 18 months.

The source was peripheral blood mononuclear cells (PBMCs), collected at new diagnosis, from a patient treated with antithyroid drugs. The receptor's source is a man between 18 and 35 years old with Graves disease. V is TRBV12-3 or TRBV12-4 and J is TRBJ2-1; maybe TRBD2 (5 bases). CDR3 in amino acids: CASSSRATDRVGFNNEQFF. In DNA, the CDR3 is TGTGCCAGCAGTTCGAGGGCCACTGATCGGGTCGGTTTCAACAATGAGCAGTTCTTC.